The 32 T cell receptor beta chains in this list originate from one sample, sequenced in a study of blood T cell repertoires in COVID-19. Profiling relied on immunoSEQ multiplex PCR, and the TCRdb table lists in-frame clones only, not all of them. The sample lists about 250,000 clones, under 95% occurring once. Sequenced input: PBMCs or T cells enriched from blood (not recorded which). Receptor source: a woman aged 18 to 35 who had recovered from COVID-19.

The chain recombines TRBV28 with TRBJ2-3; the match to TRBD2 covers 12 bases. Germline CDR1 reads MDHEN; CDR2 reads SYDVKM. V lost 3 bases and J lost 8; bases outside the gene matches: 6. The CDR3 has 15 residues. The CDR3 region is CASSFGALAGGTQYF. CDR3 DNA sequence: TGTGCCAGCAGTTTCGGGGCACTAGCGGGAGGTACGCAGTATTTT.

The genes are TRBV10-2 and TRBJ2-7, with a weak D call TRBD2 (5 bases). Trimming took 2 bases from V and 0 from J, leaving 14 bases between them. Germline CDR1 is WSHSY and CDR2 is SAAADI. This CDR3 comprises 16 residues. CDR3 loop: CASSETRRGSSYEQYF. The CDR3 region has the DNA TGCGCCAGCAGTGAGACCCGACGGGGTAGCTCCTACGAGCAGTACTTC.

The genes are TRBV4-3 and TRBJ1-5; D unresolved. This CDR3 contains 16 residues. V shed 2 bases and J shed 4 bases, with 15 bases lying between them. Germline V CDR1 and CDR2: LGHNA, YSLEER. DNA of the CDR3: TGCGCCAGCAGCCAAATGTGGAGGGCTACAAATCAGCCCCAGCATTTT. Protein sequence: CASSQMWRATNQPQHF.

J is TRBJ1-2 and V is TRBV7-9; maybe TRBD1 (6 bases). This CDR3 has 12 residues. Between the trimmed V and J ends, which lost 3 bases and 10 bases, there was a span of 12 bases. Germline loops: CDR1 SEHNR, CDR2 FQNEAQ (reference sequence). CDR3 sequence reads: CASSLPDSAYTF. In DNA form, the CDR3 reads TGTGCCAGCAGCTTGCCGGACAGCGCCTACACCTTC. The full variable domain, rest sourced from reference TRBV7-9 and TRBJ1-2, is DTGVSQNPRHKITKRGQNVTFRCDPISEHNRLYWYRQTLGQGPEFLTYFQNEAQLEKSRLLSDRFSAERPKGSFSTLEIQRTEQGDSAMYLCASSLPDSAYTFGSGTRLTVV.

The chain is built from TRBV27 and TRBJ1-4, with D possibly being TRBD1 (6 bases). CDR1 and CDR2 from the germline V gene are MNHEY and SMNVEV (reference sequence). Trimming stripped 5 bases from V and 8 bases from J, with 21 bases between. The CDR3 totals 16 residues. The CDR3 is CASSPHEGGIREKLFF. The CDR3 coding sequence is TGTGCCAGCAGTCCTCACGAAGGGGGTATACGGGAAAAACTGTTTTTT.

This clone was detected only once. The rearrangement joins TRBV20-1 to TRBJ2-1; 7 bases fit TRBD1. The CDR3 spans 11 residues. CDR1 and CDR2 from the germline V gene are DFQATT and SNEGSKA (reference sequence). The junction had 0 bases not matched to a gene; V was cut back by 6 bases and J by 4 bases. The CDR3 DNA sequence: TGCAGTGCCAGGGGGTACAATGAGCAGTTCTTC. Encoded protein: CSARGYNEQFF.

V gene TRBV2 combines with J gene TRBJ2-1; 8 nucleotides align to TRBD2. Trimming cost V 10 bases and J 9 bases; bases outside gene matches: 11. Germline V lookup: CDR1 SNHLY, CDR2 FYNNEI. The CDR3 is 13 residues long. The CDR3 reads CAIPGLGGGEQFF. The DNA of the CDR3 is TGTGCCATCCCGGGACTAGGGGGTGGTGAGCAGTTCTTC.

This chain joins TRBV27 and TRBJ1-6, with a possible D match to TRBD1 (6 bases). This CDR3 is 13 amino acids long. In germline, CDR1 is MNHEY, CDR2 SMNVEV (reference sequence). The V gene lost 5 bases and the J gene lost 14 bases, with 16 bases spanning the gap. The DNA of the CDR3 is TGTGCCAGCAGTACCCGTGGGAGGGACACCCTCCACTTT. Its translation is CASSTRGRDTLHF.

The V call is TRBV5-1, the J call TRBJ1-2, with no clear D. Germline V CDR1 and CDR2: SGHRS, YFSETQ. This CDR3 has 16 amino acids. Trimming left V 1 base short and J 4 bases short, with 17 bases between. The CDR3 region has the DNA TGCGCCAGCAGCTTGATTGAGGCCCGGGGTGGCTATGGCTACACCTTC. It encodes CASSLIEARGGYGYTF.

A single count supports this clone. The rearrangement links TRBV19 to TRBJ1-3; unclear D gene. The CDR3 length is 17 residues. Trimming cost V 2 bases and J 0 bases, with 14 bases left between them. Germline lookup yields CDR1 LNHDA and CDR2 SQIVND (reference sequence). In DNA form, the CDR3 reads TGTGCCAGTAGTATAAATCCCAGGCGCGACTCTGGAAACACCATATATTTT. Translation gives CASSINPRRDSGNTIYF. Full variable domain (missing parts from reference TRBV19 and TRBJ1-3): DGGITQSPKYLFRKEGQNVTLSCEQNLNHDAMYWYRQDPGQGLRLIYYSQIVNDFQKGDIAEGYSVSREKKESFPLTVTSAQKNPTAFYLCASSINPRRDSGNTIYFGEGSWLTVV.

CDR3 nucleotide sequence: TGTGCCAGCAGTGATATTCGGGACAGCTACTTACTTAACTATGGCTACACCTTC. Protein product: CASSDIRDSYLLNYGYTF. The rearrangement joins TRBV2 to TRBJ1-2; 7 positions agree with TRBD1. V was clipped by 3 bases and J by 1 base; unmatched bases: 14. Germline-derived CDR1 and CDR2 are SNHLY and FYNNEI. This CDR3 region has 18 residues.

This clone was detected only once. This chain links TRBV5-4 with TRBJ1-2; 8 nucleotides match TRBD1. The junction had 9 bases not matched to a gene; V was cut back by 6 bases and J by 5 bases. Per the germline V gene, CDR1 is SGHNT and CDR2 is YYREEE (reference sequence). The length of the CDR3 is 14 residues. The CDR3 spells CASTFTGGRYGYTF. Written as DNA, the CDR3 is TGTGCCAGCACCTTCACAGGGGGTAGGTATGGCTACACCTTC.

The V and J genes are TRBV12-1 and TRBJ1-1; the table's D call, TRBD1, has no DNA check behind it. TRBV12-1 is annotated as a pseudogene. The CDR3 is made up of 14 amino acids. The CDR3 protein is CASSDGQTNTEAFF. CDR3 DNA: TGTGCCAGCAGCGATGGACAGACGAACACTGAAGCTTTCTTT.

This chain uses TRBV5-1 with TRBJ1-4; D is perhaps TRBD1 (6 bases). The CDR3 length is 13 residues. V gave up 6 bases and J gave up 4 bases, with 10 bases separating them. The germline V gene has CDR1 SGHRS and CDR2 YFSETQ. CDR3 DNA sequence: TGCGCCAGCACCCAGGGGAATAATGAAAAACTGTTTTTT. It is translated as CASTQGNNEKLFF. The whole variable domain, remainder taken from reference TRBV5-1 and TRBJ1-4, is KAGVTQTPRYLIKTRGQQVTLSCSPISGHRSVSWYQQTPGQGLQFLFEYFSETQRNKGNFPGRFSGRQFSNSRSEMNVSTLELGDSALYLCASTQGNNEKLFFGSGTQLSVL.

V is TRBV18 and J is TRBJ1-2, with 8 bases aligning to TRBD1. Trimming at V came to 2 bases and at J to 1 base, leaving 12 bases not matched to a gene. This CDR3 has 18 amino acids. Germline V CDR1 and CDR2: KGHSH, LQKENI. Here the CDR3 DNA reads TGTGCCAGCTCACCAAAAGGAGGACAGGGACAAGTTAACTATGGCTACACCTTC. It encodes CASSPKGGQGQVNYGYTF.

The gene calls are TRBV4-3 and TRBJ1-6; D ambiguous. V lost 0 bases and J lost 8, with 14 bases in between. This CDR3 has 16 amino acids. The germline CDR1 and CDR2 sequences are LGHNA and YSLEER. This CDR3 is CASSQEVAATYSPLHF. Here the CDR3 DNA reads TGCGCCAGCAGCCAAGAGGTCGCGGCAACCTATTCACCCCTCCACTTT.

The chain links TRBV2 to TRBJ1-4, with 9 bases matching TRBD1. Germline values: CDR1 SNHLY, CDR2 FYNNEI. The CDR3 extends over 15 amino acids. After removal of 5 bases from V and 2 bases from J, the junction contained 3 bases not matched to a gene. In DNA, the CDR3 is TGTGCCAGCAGTCCTACAGGGGGCACTAATGAAAAACTGTTTTTT. Translation: CASSPTGGTNEKLFF.

J is TRBJ2-3 and V is TRBV18, with TRBD1 as a possible D gene (6 bases). The CDR3 loop spans 16 amino acids. V gave up 3 bases and J gave up 1 base, with 14 bases separating them. Germline lookup yields CDR1 KGHSH and CDR2 LQKENI. CDR3 DNA sequence: TGTGCCAGCTCACCGGGTTGGACAGCCCGCACAGATACGCAGTATTTT. It encodes CASSPGWTARTDTQYF.

CDR3 in amino acids: CASSEFGSAYNEQFF. The CDR3 region has the DNA TGTGCCAGCAGTGAATTCGGGAGTGCGTACAATGAGCAGTTCTTC. This chain uses TRBV25-1 with TRBJ2-1, with D tentatively TRBD2 (6 bases). Trimming took 1 base from V and 4 from J, leaving 11 bases between them. Germline V gene sequence: CDR1 MGHDK, CDR2 SYGVNS. The CDR3 loop spans 15 amino acids. The whole variable domain, remainder taken from reference TRBV25-1 and TRBJ2-1, is EADIYQTPRYLVIGTGKKITLECSQTMGHDKMYWYQQDPGMELHLIHYSYGVNSTEKGDLSSESTVSRIRTEHFPLTLESARPSHTSQYLCASSEFGSAYNEQFFGPGTRLTVL.

The gene calls are TRBV29-1 and TRBJ1-1; D gene uncertain. The CDR3 is made up of 14 amino acids. Germline CDR1 reads SQVTM; CDR2 reads ANQGSEA. Deletions cut 2 bases from V and 0 bases from J, with 10 bases between. CDR3 coding DNA: TGCAGCGTTGAACTCCGAAACATGAACACTGAAGCTTTCTTT. It is translated as CSVELRNMNTEAFF.

This clone was observed once. The V gene is TRBV7-9, the J gene TRBJ2-7, with D maybe TRBD1 (5 bases). Germline CDR1 SEHNR, CDR2 FQNEAQ (reference sequence). V lost 2 bases, J lost 0 bases, and 11 bases lay in between. The CDR3 consists of 15 residues. The CDR3 bases are TGTGCCAGCAGCTTACCGACAGAAACCTCCTACGAGCAGTACTTC. This sequence encodes CASSLPTETSYEQYF.

This sequence joins TRBV18 and TRBJ2-7; the D is unclear. The CDR3 sequence is 12 residues long. The germline V and J ends were trimmed by 6 bases and 1 base, with 7 bases remaining between them. CDR1 is KGHSH and CDR2 is LQKENI in the germline V gene. CDR3 in amino acids: CASSPGSYEQYF. CDR3 in DNA: TGTGCCAGCTCCCCCGGTTCCTACGAGCAGTACTTC.

J is TRBJ2-5 and V is TRBV7-3; weak D call: TRBD1 (7 bases). Per the germline V gene, CDR1 is SGHTA and CDR2 is FQGTGA. V lost 4 bases, J lost 4 bases, and 16 bases lay in between. The CDR3 is 15 residues long. CDR3 residues: CASSSTGAGGETQYF. The CDR3 DNA reads TGTGCCAGCAGCTCCACAGGGGCCGGGGGAGAGACCCAGTACTTC.

This chain joins TRBV29-1 and TRBJ1-1; 8 positions agree with TRBD1. Unmatched junction bases numbered 8, after V lost 6 bases and J lost 5 bases. Germline V gives CDR1 SQVTM, CDR2 ANQGSEA. The CDR3 extends over 13 amino acids. The CDR3 DNA is TGCAGCGTCCGGCCGGACAGGGAGACTGAAGCTTTCTTT. Protein product: CSVRPDRETEAFF.

The chain has TRBV19 and TRBJ2-7, with D maybe TRBD1 (5 bases). V was clipped by 3 bases and J by 4 bases, with 16 bases between them. The CDR3 runs 15 residues. The germline CDR1 and CDR2 sequences are LNHDA and SQIVND (reference sequence). In DNA, the CDR3 is TGTGCCAGTAGTATGGCCCAGGGAACATTGTACGAGCAGTACTTC. This translates into CASSMAQGTLYEQYF.

The chain carries TRBV28 and TRBJ1-2, with TRBD1 as a possible D gene (5 bases). CDR1 and CDR2 (germline): MDHEN, SYDVKM. The ends were cut back, 9 bases at V and 1 base at J, with 9 bases in the middle. This CDR3 is 12 amino acids long. CDR3 nucleotides: TGTGCCAGTGCCGACAGTAACTATGGCTACACCTTC. It codes for CASADSNYGYTF.

The J gene is TRBJ1-1, the V gene TRBV10-3; 7 bases fit TRBD1. The V gene's germline CDR1 is ENHRY and CDR2 SYGVKD. CDR3 length: 19 residues. Unmatched junction bases numbered 20, after V lost 3 bases and J lost 4 bases. The CDR3, as DNA: TGTGCCATCAGTGACCAAAGGACAGGTCTCAGTAGCGACGGCACTGAAGCTTTCTTT. It yields the protein CAISDQRTGLSSDGTEAFF.

This chain links TRBV5-1 with TRBJ1-2; 9 bases map to TRBD1. This CDR3 contains 15 residues. J gave up 7 bases and V 0 bases, and 7 bases lay outside the gene matches. Germline CDR1 SGHRS, CDR2 YFSETQ. The CDR3 DNA reads as TGCGCCAGCAGCTTGGAGGGACAGGGCAACGGTGGCTACACCTTC. This translates into CASSLEGQGNGGYTF.

This chain connects TRBV21-1 to TRBJ1-6. TRBV21-1 is a known pseudogene. There are 14 residues in the CDR3. The chain's CDR3 is CASSNQRLNSPLHF. CDR3 nucleotide sequence: TGTGCCAGCAGCAATCAGCGGCTTAATTCACCCCTCCACTTT.

In its sample, this clone was seen once. V gene TRBV5-1 combines with J gene TRBJ2-1; TRBD2 aligns across 8 bases. Germline V gene data show CDR1 as SGHRS and CDR2 as YFSETQ. There are 14 residues in the CDR3. The ends lost 1 base at V and 8 bases at J; junction bases unmatched: 5. CDR3 nucleotide sequence: TGCGCCAGCAGCTTGCGGGAGGGTCGGGATGAGCAGTTCTTC. This sequence encodes CASSLREGRDEQFF.

This rearrangement joins TRBV11-3 to TRBJ1-2; no reliable D call. The CDR3 spans 13 residues. CDR1 and CDR2 from the germline V gene are SGHNT and YENEEA. V gave up 1 base and J gave up 2 bases, with 5 bases separating them. The CDR3 spells CASSLGQNYGYTF. CDR3 nucleotides: TGTGCCAGCAGCTTAGGTCAGAACTATGGCTACACCTTC.

This clone appeared once. The V gene is TRBV25-1, the J gene TRBJ1-2, with 8 bases identical to TRBD1. V gave up 6 bases and J gave up 5 bases; unmatched junction bases: 8. The CDR3 runs 14 residues. Germline-derived CDR1 and CDR2 are MGHDK and SYGVNS. CDR3 in DNA: TGTGCCAGCAGCCAGCAGGACAGGGCGTATGGCTACACCTTC. It encodes CASSQQDRAYGYTF.